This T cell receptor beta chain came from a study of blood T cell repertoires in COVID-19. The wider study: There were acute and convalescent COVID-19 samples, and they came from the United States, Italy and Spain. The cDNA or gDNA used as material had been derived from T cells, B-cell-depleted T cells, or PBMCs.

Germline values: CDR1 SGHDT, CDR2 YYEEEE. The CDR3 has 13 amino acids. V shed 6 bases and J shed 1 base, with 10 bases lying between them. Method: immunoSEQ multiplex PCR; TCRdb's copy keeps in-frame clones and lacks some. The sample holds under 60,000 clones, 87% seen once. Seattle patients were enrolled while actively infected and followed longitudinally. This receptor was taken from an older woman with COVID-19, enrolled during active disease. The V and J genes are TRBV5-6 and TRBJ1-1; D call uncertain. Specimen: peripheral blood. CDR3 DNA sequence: TGTGCCAGCACTCACCCGGGGAACACTGAAGCTTTCTTT. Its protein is CASTHPGNTEAFF.